This TCR beta chain was sequenced for a study of T cells in localized non-small cell lung cancer. Study-level results: Across samples, adjacent lung featured a median roughly 56 of the top 100 tumor clones. It was uninvolved adjacent lung that showed the highest T cell clonality, exceeding tumor. Since sequencing was restricted to only one region of the tumor, intratumor heterogeneity remains a possibility. Longer survival (overall) was linked to higher T cell density in blood.

Notes on this clone: The antigen remains undetermined.

Data came from immunoSEQ multiplex PCR; TCRdb stores just in-frame clones and leaves some out. The data show 41,000 or so clones, with 85% to 90% seen just once and about 2.6% held by the top ten. The material was peripheral blood, obtained before any cancer treatment. The receptor was isolated from a female donor of 60 years or more with stage I squamous cell lung carcinoma.

CDR3 bases: TGTGCCAGCAGCCAAGACCCACCGGGAGGGGGGGAGACCCAGTACTTC. Translation: CASSQDPPGGGETQYF. The gene calls are TRBV4-2 and TRBJ2-5; 8 nucleotides match TRBD2. V gave up 0 bases and J gave up 5 bases; unmatched junction bases: 8. Germline assignment: CDR1 LGHNA and CDR2 YNFKEQ. The CDR3 runs 16 residues.